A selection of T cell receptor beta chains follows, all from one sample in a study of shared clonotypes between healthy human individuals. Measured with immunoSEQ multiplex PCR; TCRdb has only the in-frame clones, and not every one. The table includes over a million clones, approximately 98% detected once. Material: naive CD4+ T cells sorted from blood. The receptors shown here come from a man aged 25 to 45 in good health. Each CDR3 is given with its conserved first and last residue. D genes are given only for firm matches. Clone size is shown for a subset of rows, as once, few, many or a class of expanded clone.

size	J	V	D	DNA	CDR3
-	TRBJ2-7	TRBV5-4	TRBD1	TGTGCCAGCAGCGCATCCCGAGACAGGGGACCGTCCTACGAGCAGTACTTC	CASSASRDRGPSYEQYF
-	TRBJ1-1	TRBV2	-	TGTGCCGGGGGACTCGGGGGCACCACTGAAGCTTTCTTT	CAGGLGGTTEAFF
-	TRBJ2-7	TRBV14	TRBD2	TGTGCCAGCAGCCAGAAAAGCGGGAACTCCTACGAGCAGTACTTC	CASSQKSGNSYEQYF
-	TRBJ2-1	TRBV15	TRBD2	TGTGCCACCAGCAGAGAGGTAGCGGGATCACTGGAGCAGTTCTTC	CATSREVAGSLEQFF
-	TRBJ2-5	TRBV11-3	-	TGTGCCAGCAGCTTAGATTCAACAGGGGAGACCCAGTACTTC	CASSLDSTGETQYF
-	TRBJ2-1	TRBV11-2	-	TGTGCCAGCAGCTTAGTCCGTGGCCATGAGCAGTTCTTC	CASSLVRGHEQFF
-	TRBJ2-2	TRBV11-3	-	TGTGCCAGCAGCCCTAAAGCCAGGACCGGGGAGCTGTTTTTT	CASSPKARTGELFF
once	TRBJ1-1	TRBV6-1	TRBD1	TGTGCCAGCAGTGAACTTAGGGGGCTGGCTTTCTTT	CASSELRGLAFF
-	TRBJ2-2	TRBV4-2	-	TGTGCCAGCAGCCAAGGGCCCCTTCTGAACACCGGGGAGCTGTTTTTT	CASSQGPLLNTGELFF
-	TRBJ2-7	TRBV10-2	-	TGCGCCAGCAGTCGAGAGGGTCGGCAGGGATCGGGTGAGCAGTACTTC	CASSREGRQGSGEQYF
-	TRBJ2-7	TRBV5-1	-	TGCGCCAGCAGCCACAGACATGGCGGCTCCTACGAGCAGTACTTC	CASSHRHGGSYEQYF
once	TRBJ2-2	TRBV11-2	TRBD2	TGTGCCAGCAGCCCCGGACTAGCGGGAGGTCGGACCGGGGAGCTGTTTTTT	CASSPGLAGGRTGELFF
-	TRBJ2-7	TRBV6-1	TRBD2	TGTGCCAGCAGTCGGACTAGCAGCGCCTACGAGCAGTACTTC	CASSRTSSAYEQYF
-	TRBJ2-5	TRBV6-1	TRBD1	TGTGCCAGCAGTGAAGCCCCGGGACAGGGACAAGAGACCCAGTACTTC	CASSEAPGQGQETQYF
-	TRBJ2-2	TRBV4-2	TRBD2	TGTGCCAGCGGACGACTAGCGGGAGACGGCACCGGGGAGCTGTTTTTT	CASGRLAGDGTGELFF
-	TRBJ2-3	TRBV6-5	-	TGTGCCAGCAGTTACTCGTTTACACCCACAGATACGCAGTATTTT	CASSYSFTPTDTQYF
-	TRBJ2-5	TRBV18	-	TGTGCCAGCTCACCCAGTGCAGGACAAGAGACCCAGTACTTC	CASSPSAGQETQYF
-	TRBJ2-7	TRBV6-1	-	TGTGCCAGTACTACAGGGAACGAGCAGTACTTC	CASTTGNEQYF
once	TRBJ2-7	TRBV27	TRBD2	TGTGCCAGCAGTTTACTCTATAGAGCTAGCGGGAGGAGCTACGAGCAGTACTTC	CASSLLYRASGRSYEQYF
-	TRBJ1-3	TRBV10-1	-	TGCGCCTGTTCCTCTGGAAACACCATATATTTT	CACSSGNTIYF
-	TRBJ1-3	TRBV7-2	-	TGTGCCAGCAGGTTAGGGAACTCTGGAAACACCATATATTTT	CASRLGNSGNTIYF
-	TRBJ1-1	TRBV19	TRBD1	TGTGCCAGTAGTGACGCATGGGACAGGGTCGTACCTTTCTTT	CASSDAWDRVVPFF
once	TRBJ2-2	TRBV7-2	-	TGTGCCAGCAGCGCGGGACCAGTTCCGAACACCGGGGAGCTGTTTTTT	CASSAGPVPNTGELFF
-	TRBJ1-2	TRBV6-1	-	TGTGCCAGCAGTGACCGGGACTTACTGATAAGGGGCTACACCTTC	CASSDRDLLIRGYTF
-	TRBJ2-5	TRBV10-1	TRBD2	TGCGCCAGCAGTGAGAGCGGGGCTCAAGAGACCCAGTACTTC	CASSESGAQETQYF
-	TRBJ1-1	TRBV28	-	TGTGCCAGCTCTTCCCCGCGACCAGGACTGCTATTGAACACTGAAGCTTTCTTT	CASSSPRPGLLLNTEAFF
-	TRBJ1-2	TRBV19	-	TGTGCCAGTAGTAGTACCCCCAGGAGGAACTATGGCTACACCTTC	CASSSTPRRNYGYTF
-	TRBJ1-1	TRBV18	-	TGTGCCAGCTCACCCTCAGGGAGTGTAAGGAACACTGAAGCTTTCTTT	CASSPSGSVRNTEAFF
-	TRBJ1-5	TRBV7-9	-	TGTGCCAGCAGCCCCGAGGGGTTGCGGAATCAGCCCCAGCATTTT	CASSPEGLRNQPQHF
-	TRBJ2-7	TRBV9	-	TGTGCCAGCAGCTCAAGAGGACAGACCAACGAGCAGTACTTC	CASSSRGQTNEQYF
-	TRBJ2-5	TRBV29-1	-	TGCAGCGTGAGACTAGTCGAAGAGACCCAGTACTTC	CSVRLVEETQYF
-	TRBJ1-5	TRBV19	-	TGTGCCAGTAGTATATCGGGGCCCACAGGGACGTCCCAGCCCCAGCATTTT	CASSISGPTGTSQPQHF
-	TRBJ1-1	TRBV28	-	TGTGCCAGCAGTTTTCGGCAGTGGGACACTGAAGCTTTCTTT	CASSFRQWDTEAFF
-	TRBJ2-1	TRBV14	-	TGTGCCAGCAGCCCCCGGGTCAGCAATGAGCAGTTCTTC	CASSPRVSNEQFF
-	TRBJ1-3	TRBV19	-	TGTGCCAGTAGTATAATCGGCCGTCTAAGCTCTGGAAACACCATATATTTT	CASSIIGRLSSGNTIYF
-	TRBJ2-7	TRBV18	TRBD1	TGTGCCAGCTCACTAGGACAGGGGGTAACCTACGAGCAGTACTTC	CASSLGQGVTYEQYF
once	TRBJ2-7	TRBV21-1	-	TGTGCCAGCAGCGTAGGACTTTTCGACTACGAGCAGTACTTC	CASSVGLFDYEQYF
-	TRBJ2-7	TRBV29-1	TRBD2	TGCAGCGTTGTGGGACTAGCGGGAAGAAACGAGCAGTACTTC	CSVVGLAGRNEQYF
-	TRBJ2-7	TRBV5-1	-	TGCGCCAGCAGCTTGGCCGCCAGGGTCGGCGAGCAGTACTTC	CASSLAARVGEQYF
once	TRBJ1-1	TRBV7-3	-	TGTGCCAGCAGCCTATCGGGCGGAACTGAAGCTTTCTTT	CASSLSGGTEAFF
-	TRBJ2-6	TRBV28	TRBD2	TGTGCCAGCAGTTCAAGGACTAGCGGCACTGGGGCCAACGTCCTGACTTTC	CASSSRTSGTGANVLTF
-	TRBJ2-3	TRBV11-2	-	TGTGCCAGCAGCTTAGACCCCTTACTAGGAGATACGCAGTATTTT	CASSLDPLLGDTQYF
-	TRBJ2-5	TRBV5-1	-	TGCGCCAGCAGCTTGATCCGGGACTTCTCCTACGGGCAAGAGACCCAGTACTTC	CASSLIRDFSYGQETQYF
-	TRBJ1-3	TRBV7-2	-	TGTGCCAGCAGCTTAGCGGTCCCCAACTCTGGAAACACCATATATTTT	CASSLAVPNSGNTIYF
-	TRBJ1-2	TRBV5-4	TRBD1	TGTGCCAGCAGCTTGGATCCAGGGGGCTGGGACTATGGCTACACCTTC	CASSLDPGGWDYGYTF
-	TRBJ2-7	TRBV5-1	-	TGCGCCAGCAGCTTGCACAGTCTCCCCTACGAGCAGTACTTC	CASSLHSLPYEQYF
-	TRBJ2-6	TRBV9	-	TGTGCCAGCAGCGTAGCTGGGAGGCCTGGGGCCAACGTCCTGACTTTC	CASSVAGRPGANVLTF
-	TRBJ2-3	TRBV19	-	TGTGCCAGTAGTCAGTTAACGAGCCCCCCTAGCACCACAGATACGCAGTATTTT	CASSQLTSPPSTTDTQYF
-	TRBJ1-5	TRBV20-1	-	TGCAGTGCTTCCTTCTCAGGGAGCCAGCATTTT	CSASFSGSQHF
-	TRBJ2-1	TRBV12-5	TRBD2	TGTGCTAGTGGTTTGACTGAGCGGGATCAGTTCTTC	CASGLTERDQFF
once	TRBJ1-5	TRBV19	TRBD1	TGTGCCAGTAGTATGGGACCTTCGGAGGGGGCAGGTCAGCCCCAGCATTTT	CASSMGPSEGAGQPQHF